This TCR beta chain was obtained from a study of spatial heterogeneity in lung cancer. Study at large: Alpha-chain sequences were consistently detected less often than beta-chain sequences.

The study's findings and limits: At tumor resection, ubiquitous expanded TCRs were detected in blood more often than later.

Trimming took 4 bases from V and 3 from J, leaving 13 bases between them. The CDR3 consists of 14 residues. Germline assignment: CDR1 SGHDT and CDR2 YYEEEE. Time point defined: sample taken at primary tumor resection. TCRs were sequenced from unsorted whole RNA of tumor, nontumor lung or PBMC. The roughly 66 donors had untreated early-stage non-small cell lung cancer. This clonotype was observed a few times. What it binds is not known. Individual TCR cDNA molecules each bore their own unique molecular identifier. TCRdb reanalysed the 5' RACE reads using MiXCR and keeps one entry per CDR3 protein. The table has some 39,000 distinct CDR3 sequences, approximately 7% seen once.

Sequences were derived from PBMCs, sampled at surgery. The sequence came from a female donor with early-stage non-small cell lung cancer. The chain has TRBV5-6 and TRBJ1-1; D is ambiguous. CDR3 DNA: TGTGCCAGCAGCCAAAGGAGAGGGTACACTGAAGCTTTCTTT. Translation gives CASSQRRGYTEAFF.